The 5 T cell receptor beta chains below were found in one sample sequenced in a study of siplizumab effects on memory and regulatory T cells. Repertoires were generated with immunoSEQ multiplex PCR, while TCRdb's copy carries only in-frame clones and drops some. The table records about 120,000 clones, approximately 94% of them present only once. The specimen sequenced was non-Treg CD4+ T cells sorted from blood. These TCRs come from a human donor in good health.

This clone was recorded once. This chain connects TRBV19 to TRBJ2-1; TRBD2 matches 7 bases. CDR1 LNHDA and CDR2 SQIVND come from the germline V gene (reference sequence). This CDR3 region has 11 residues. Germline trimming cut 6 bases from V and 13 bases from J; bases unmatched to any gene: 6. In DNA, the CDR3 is TGTGCCAGTAGGATGAGGACTAGACAGTTCTTC. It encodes CASRMRTRQFF.

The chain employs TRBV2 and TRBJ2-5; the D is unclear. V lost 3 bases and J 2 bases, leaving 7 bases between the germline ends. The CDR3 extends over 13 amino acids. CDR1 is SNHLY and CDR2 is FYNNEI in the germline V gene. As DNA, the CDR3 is TGTGCCAGCAGTGAGATACGGCAAGAGACCCAGTACTTC. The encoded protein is CASSEIRQETQYF.

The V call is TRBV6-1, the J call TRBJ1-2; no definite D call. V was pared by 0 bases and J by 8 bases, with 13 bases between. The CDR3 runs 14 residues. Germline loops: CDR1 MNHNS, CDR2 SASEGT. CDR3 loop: CASSEAWGTGGYTF. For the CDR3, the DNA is TGTGCCAGCAGTGAAGCCTGGGGAACGGGAGGCTACACCTTC.

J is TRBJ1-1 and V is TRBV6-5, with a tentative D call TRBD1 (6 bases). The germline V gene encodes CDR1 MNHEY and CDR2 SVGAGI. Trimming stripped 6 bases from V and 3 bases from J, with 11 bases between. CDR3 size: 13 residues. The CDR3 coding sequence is TGTGCCAGCAGCGTCGGGACATACACTGAAGCTTTCTTT. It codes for CASSVGTYTEAFF.

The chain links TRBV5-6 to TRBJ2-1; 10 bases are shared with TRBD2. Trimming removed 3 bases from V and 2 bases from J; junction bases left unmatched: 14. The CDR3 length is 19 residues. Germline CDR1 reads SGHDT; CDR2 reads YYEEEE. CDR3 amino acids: CASSWGWPSGSRAYNEQFF. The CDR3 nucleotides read TGTGCCAGCAGCTGGGGTTGGCCTAGCGGGAGTAGGGCCTACAATGAGCAGTTCTTC.